This entry lists 14 T cell receptor beta chains sequenced from one sample in a study of lymphopenia after photon versus proton radiotherapy. Clones were read by immunoSEQ multiplex PCR, and TCRdb kept only the in-frame ones, dropping some. The sample yields approximately 170,000 clones, approximately 91% seen once. This specimen was peripheral blood, taken from a patient treated with photon-based radiotherapy. The receptors originated from a man aged 45-60 years with gastric cancer.

The V gene is TRBV5-4, the J gene TRBJ2-5; D may correspond to TRBD1 or TRBD2 (5 bases each). Trimming took off 1 base at V and 3 bases at J, with 10 bases between the two ends. In germline, CDR1 is SGHNT, CDR2 YYREEE (reference sequence). The length of the CDR3 is 14 residues. CDR3 DNA sequence: TGTGCCAGCAGCTTGTTCCAGGGAGAAGAGACCCAGTACTTC. It encodes CASSLFQGEETQYF. The variable domain in full, with the rest retrieved from reference TRBV5-4 and TRBJ2-5, is ETGVTQSPTHLIKTRGQQVTLRCSSQSGHNTVSWYQQALGQGPQFIFQYYREEENGRGNFPPRFSGLQFPNYSSELNVNALELDDSALYLCASSLFQGEETQYFGPGTRLLVL.

In its sample, this clone was seen once. CDR3 sequence reads: CASSYSLAYSSYEQYF. CDR3 bases: TGTGCCAGCAGTTACTCTTTGGCTTATAGCTCCTACGAGCAGTACTTC. The chain has TRBV6-5 and TRBJ2-7; the D is unclear. Germline CDR1 MNHEY, CDR2 SVGAGI. CDR3 length equals 16 residues. The V end was cut by 0 bases, the J end by 0 bases, with 12 bases between.

The rearrangement uses TRBV5-1 and TRBJ1-5; D unclear. The CDR3 extends over 15 amino acids. Trimming took off 2 bases at V and 7 bases at J, with 16 bases between the two ends. The germline CDR1 and CDR2 sequences are SGHRS and YFSETQ. The CDR3 DNA reads TGCGCCAGCAGCTTTCTTAGCGACCTAGGGCAGCCCCAGCATTTT. This codes for CASSFLSDLGQPQHF.

J is TRBJ2-7 and V is TRBV7-2; D is perhaps TRBD1 or TRBD2 (5 bases each). This CDR3 comprises 17 residues. V was trimmed by 0 bases and J by 1 base, leaving 16 bases between them. In germline, CDR1 is SGHTA, CDR2 FQGNSA. The CDR3 region has the DNA TGTGCCAGCAGCTTAGCGCATGGGAGTCAGGGTTCCTACGAGCAGTACTTC. Translation gives CASSLAHGSQGSYEQYF.

The chain uses TRBV11-2 and TRBJ2-7; D not certain. Between the trimmed V and J ends, which lost 1 base and 0 bases, there was a span of 7 bases. The CDR3 has 14 residues. Per germline, CDR1 SGHAT and CDR2 FQNNGV. CDR3 protein: CASSLVAYSYEQYF. CDR3 DNA: TGTGCCAGCAGCTTAGTTGCGTACTCCTACGAGCAGTACTTC.

The CDR3 loop is CAWKGGDSRGDREKLFF. The CDR3 bases are TGTGCCTGGAAGGGAGGAGACAGCAGAGGGGATCGGGAAAAACTGTTTTTT. The chain joins TRBV30 to TRBJ1-4; possible D gene TRBD1, 5 bases. Per germline, CDR1 GTSNPN and CDR2 SVGIG (reference sequence). This CDR3 spans 17 amino acids. The V end was cut by 4 bases, the J end by 8 bases, with 26 bases between.

The chain uses TRBV9 and TRBJ2-3; maybe TRBD2 (6 bases). CDR1 is SGDLS, CDR2 YYNGEE, per germline. Trimming removed 3 bases from V and 3 bases from J, with 8 bases in between. The CDR3 is 13 residues long. CDR3 DNA: TGTGCCAGCAGCGCGGGGGTAACAGATACGCAGTATTTT. Protein product: CASSAGVTDTQYF.

Only one count was recorded for this clone. The chain couples TRBV11-3 to TRBJ2-5, with D perhaps TRBD2 (5 bases). The ends were cut back, 2 bases at V and 5 bases at J, with 9 bases in the middle. The CDR3 has 13 residues. Germline values: CDR1 SGHNT, CDR2 YENEEA. The CDR3 DNA is TGTGCCAGCAGCTTATTCTCGGGGGAGACCCAGTACTTC. Amino acids: CASSLFSGETQYF.

The chain uses TRBV10-3 and TRBJ2-1, with D unclear. The CDR3 extends over 11 amino acids. With 2 bases removed from V and 14 bases from J, the gap between germline ends came to 10 bases. Germline loops: CDR1 ENHRY, CDR2 SYGVKD. As DNA, the CDR3 is TGTGCCATCAGTGAGGGGGTAGTTGAGTTCTTC. Translated: CAISEGVVEFF.

In this sample, this clone turned up a few times. The rearrangement links TRBV4-2 to TRBJ1-1, with D unresolved. V dropped 0 bases and J dropped 1 base, with 9 bases sitting between them. The germline V gene has CDR1 LGHNA and CDR2 YNFKEQ. The CDR3 spans 15 residues. Here the CDR3 reads CASSQEGTGNTEAFF. The CDR3 nucleotides read TGTGCCAGCAGCCAAGAGGGTACGGGGAACACTGAAGCTTTCTTT.

The genes are TRBV4-1 and TRBJ2-7; possibly TRBD1 for D (6 bases). This CDR3 is built from 15 residues. The V gene's germline CDR1 is MGHRA and CDR2 YSYEKL. V lost 2 bases to trimming and J lost 2 bases, with 13 bases between them. The CDR3 DNA follows: TGCGCCAGCAGCCAAACCACAGGGACCACCTACGAGCAGTACTTC. This sequence encodes CASSQTTGTTYEQYF.

The chain employs TRBV5-6 and TRBJ1-4, with a possible D match to TRBD1 (5 bases). V was shortened by 4 bases and J by 7 bases, with 20 bases between the two germline ends. The CDR3 extends over 16 amino acids. Looked up from germline, CDR1 is SGHDT and CDR2 is YYEEEE. DNA of the CDR3: TGTGCCAGCAGCCAAGTGGGGCGTGTAGCGTTTGAAAAACTGTTTTTT. Its protein is CASSQVGRVAFEKLFF. Filled out from reference TRBV5-6 and TRBJ1-4, the complete variable domain reads DAGVTQSPTHLIKTRGQQVTLRCSPKSGHDTVSWYQQALGQGPQFIFQYYEEEERQRGNFPDRFSGHQFPNYSSELNVNALLLGDSALYLCASSQVGRVAFEKLFFGSGTQLSVL.

The CDR3 here is CASSSRANGEQYF. The CDR3 bases are TGTGCCAGCAGCTCCCGGGCTAACGGAGAGCAGTACTTC. This sequence joins TRBV7-7 and TRBJ2-7; D gene unclear. Germline CDR1 SSHAT, CDR2 FNYEAQ (reference sequence). The V gene lost 4 bases and the J gene lost 7 bases, with 14 bases spanning the gap. The CDR3 consists of 13 residues.

V and J are TRBV11-3 and TRBJ2-3, with 9 bases that match TRBD1. Germline V gene sequence: CDR1 SGHNT, CDR2 YENEEA. The CDR3 totals 15 residues. V shed 1 base, J shed 2 bases, and the junction held 1 base outside the gene matches. CDR3 amino acids: CASSLGTGATDTQYF. The CDR3 region has the DNA TGTGCCAGCAGCTTAGGGACAGGGGCCACAGATACGCAGTATTTT. Based on the CDR3 plus reference TRBV11-3 and TRBJ2-3, the full variable domain is EAGVVQSPRYKIIEKKQPVAFWCNPISGHNTLYWYLQNLGQGPELLIRYENEEAVDDSQLPKDRFSAERLKGVDSTLKIQPAELGDSAVYLCASSLGTGATDTQYFGPGTRLTVL.